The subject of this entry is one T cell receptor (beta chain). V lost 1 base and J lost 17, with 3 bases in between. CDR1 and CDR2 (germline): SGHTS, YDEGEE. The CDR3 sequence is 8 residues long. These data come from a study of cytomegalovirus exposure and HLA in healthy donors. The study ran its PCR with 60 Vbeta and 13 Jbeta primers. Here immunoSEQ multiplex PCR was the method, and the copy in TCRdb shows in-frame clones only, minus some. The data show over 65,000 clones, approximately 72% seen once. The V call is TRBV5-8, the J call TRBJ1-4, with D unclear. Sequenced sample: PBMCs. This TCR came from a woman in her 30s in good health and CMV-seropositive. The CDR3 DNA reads TGTGCCAGCAGCTTGTATTTTTTT. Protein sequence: CASSLYFF. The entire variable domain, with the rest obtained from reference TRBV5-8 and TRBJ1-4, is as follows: EAGVTQSPTHLIKTRGQQATLRCSPISGHTSVYWYQQALGLGLQFLLWYDEGEERNRGNFPPRFSGRQFPNYSSELNVNALELEDSALYLCASSLYFFGSGTQLSVL.